The entry below gives a single T cell receptor beta chain sequence along with its context. The data derive from a study of T cell clones after liver transplantation. TCRdb keeps only in-frame clones here, not all; method: immunoSEQ multiplex PCR. The data show approximately 51,000 clones, approximately 71% seen once. The germline V and J ends were trimmed by 6 bases and 5 bases, with 14 bases remaining between them. Germline V gene data show CDR1 as SNHLY and CDR2 as FYNNEI. CDR3 size: 14 residues. This chain joins TRBV2 and TRBJ1-5; tentatively, D is TRBD1 (6 bases). The sequence came from a human patient who received a liver transplant. The T cells may come from the graft donor. Specimen: CD4+ T cells from blood, collected roughly 55 months after liver transplant. The CDR3 nucleotides read TGTGCCAGCAGGGGTAGGGGGGCTTATCAGCCCCAGCATTTT. This translates into CASRGRGAYQPQHF.